These 5 T cell receptor beta chains were sequenced from one sample in a study of T-cell memory formation after mild COVID-19. Using its own MiXCR run on the 5' RACE reads, TCRdb lists one record per CDR3 protein. In the table there are approximately 560,000 distinct CDR3 sequences, roughly 17% of which are singletons. Sequences were obtained from PBMCs or a T cell subset sorted from them (not recorded which). Receptor source: an adult woman who had mild COVID-19 (a few samples of this study predate the infection). Cell type and time point are not known.

This clonotype appeared a few times. The chain carries TRBV4-3 and TRBJ2-3; D possibly corresponds to TRBD2 (6 bases). This CDR3 spans 17 amino acids. Trimming removed 1 base at V and 3 bases at J, with 17 bases between. CDR1 is LGHNA, CDR2 YSLEER, per germline. CDR3 amino acids: CASSQAPSATGTDTQYF. The CDR3, as DNA: TGCGCCAGCAGCCAAGCTCCTAGCGCGACGGGTACAGATACGCAGTATTTT.

The table lists this clonotype with a few counts. This sequence joins TRBV11-2 and TRBJ2-2; D not certain. The germline V and J ends were trimmed by 1 base and 0 bases, with 9 bases remaining between them. The CDR3 sequence is 16 residues long. Germline lookup yields CDR1 SGHAT and CDR2 FQNNGV. The CDR3: CASSLVFGANTGELFF. The CDR3 region has the DNA TGTGCCAGCAGCTTAGTCTTTGGCGCGAACACCGGGGAGCTGTTTTTT.

This clonotype was detected a few times. The rearrangement uses TRBV5-1 and TRBJ1-1, with 7 bases aligning to TRBD1. The CDR3 loop spans 15 amino acids. V was pared by 4 bases and J by 1 base, with 7 bases of the junction left unmatched. Per germline, CDR1 SGHRS and CDR2 YFSETQ. CDR3 sequence reads: CASSTTGAKNTEAFF. The CDR3 DNA follows: TGCGCCAGCAGCACTACAGGGGCTAAGAACACTGAAGCTTTCTTT. The whole variable domain, remainder taken from reference TRBV5-1 and TRBJ1-1, is KAGVTQTPRYLIKTRGQQVTLSCSPISGHRSVSWYQQTPGQGLQFLFEYFSETQRNKGNFPGRFSGRQFSNSRSEMNVSTLELGDSALYLCASSTTGAKNTEAFFGQGTRLTVV.

V usage is TRBV7-6 and J usage is TRBJ1-2; D may be TRBD1 (6 bases). Germline V gene sequence: CDR1 SGHVS, CDR2 FNYEAQ. Trimming removed 5 bases from V and 8 bases from J, with 18 bases in between. The CDR3 totals 14 residues. The CDR3 sequence: CASSHLRGEEGYTF. The CDR3 DNA follows: TGTGCCAGCAGCCACCTCAGGGGAGAAGAGGGCTACACCTTC.

The rearrangement uses TRBV20-1 and TRBJ2-7; D gene unclear. Germline CDR1 and CDR2: DFQATT and SNEGSKA (reference sequence). V was shortened by 0 bases and J by 2 bases, with 14 bases between the two germline ends. There are 15 residues in the CDR3. CDR3 residues: CSARDMADLTYEQYF. DNA of the CDR3: TGCAGTGCTAGAGATATGGCGGATCTTACCTACGAGCAGTACTTC.